This is a list of T cell receptor beta chains from one sample in a study of breast tumors, draining lymph nodes, adjacent tissues. TCRdb fed the multiplex PCR reads into MiXCR, producing one record per CDR3 protein. The sample comprises roughly 49,000 distinct CDR3 sequences, around 45% of which are singletons, and about 10% rests with the top ten. Sample: breast tumor tissue. The source is a female donor with breast cancer. Some clones in this sample may be carry-over from other donors' samples. Each CDR3 is given with its conserved first and last residue. Each record gives: CDR3 protein, CDR3 DNA, V gene, D gene, clone size, J gene. A D gene is named only where the DNA matches it firmly. Rows may omit the clone size; those that give it use once, few, many or a size class.

CASSTTGGTYGYTF | TGTGCCAGCAGCACGACAGGGGGCACCTATGGCTACACCTTC | TRBV7-2 | TRBD1 | NA | TRBJ1-2
CASSSSARPGSNQPQHF | TGTGCCAGCAGCTCCAGTGCGAGGCCCGGTAGCAATCAGCCCCAGCATTTT | TRBV7-2 | NA | NA | TRBJ1-5
CSARGNEQYF | TGCAGTGCTAGGGGAAACGAGCAGTACTTC | TRBV20-1 | NA | few | TRBJ2-7
CASSFTGTSETQYF | TGTGCCAGCAGCTTCACCGGGACTAGCGAGACCCAGTACTTC | TRBV7-3 | TRBD2 | NA | TRBJ2-5
CASSSAGTGFDTDTQYF | TGTGCCAGCAGTTCCGCAGGTACAGGTTTCGACACAGATACGCAGTATTTT | TRBV6-2/TRBV6-3 | NA | many | TRBJ2-3
CASSQGAAVSGETQYF | TGCGCCAGCAGCCAAGGGGCGGCAGTCTCTGGTGAGACCCAGTACTTC | TRBV4-3 | NA | many | TRBJ2-5
CASSRVGYNEQFF | TGTGCCAGCAGCCGAGTCGGGTACAATGAGCAGTTCTTC | TRBV11-2 | NA | many | TRBJ2-1
CASSLQTGPQFF | TGTGCCAGCAGTCTTCAGACAGGGCCGCAGTTCTTC | TRBV6-5 | TRBD1 | many | TRBJ2-1
CASSLTAGQETQYF | TGTGCCAGCAGCTTAACGGCGGGGCAAGAGACCCAGTACTTC | TRBV7-2 | NA | NA | TRBJ2-5
CASSLAGGGRAHGEQFF | TGTGCCAGCAGTTTAGCAGGGGGCGGGAGGGCCCATGGGGAGCAGTTCTTC | TRBV28 | NA | NA | TRBJ2-1
CSARRGASSYEQYF | TGCAGTGCTAGACGAGGGGCGAGCTCCTACGAGCAGTACTTC | TRBV20-1 | NA | NA | TRBJ2-7
CASSELGGGLETQYF | TGTGCCAGCAGTGAATTGGGTGGGGGCCTAGAGACCCAGTACTTC | TRBV2 | NA | many | TRBJ2-5
CSRHEGTDTQYF | TGCAGTAGACATGAGGGGACAGATACGCAGTATTTT | TRBV20-1 | NA | many | TRBJ2-3
CASSFKRGGAQTEAFF | TGTGCCAGCAGTTTTAAAAGAGGGGGCGCCCAAACTGAAGCTTTCTTT | TRBV27 | TRBD1 | NA | TRBJ1-1
CASTVLGMGNEQFF | TGTGCCAGCACCGTACTAGGTATGGGGAATGAGCAGTTCTTC | TRBV11-1 | NA | many | TRBJ2-1
CASSHEGATPRYEQYF | TGTGCCAGCAGTCACGAGGGAGCAACCCCCCGTTACGAGCAGTACTTC | TRBV6-5 | NA | NA | TRBJ2-7
CASSQEGRGTDTQYF | TGTGCCAGCAGCCAAGAGGGCCGGGGAACAGATACGCAGTATTTT | TRBV4-2 | NA | many | TRBJ2-3
CASSGSTTDTQYF | TGTGCCAGCAGTGGAAGTACGACAGATACGCAGTATTTT | TRBV6-4 | NA | many | TRBJ2-3
CASSLRQNTGELFF | TGTGCCAGCAGCCTCCGACAGAACACCGGGGAGCTGTTTTTT | TRBV7-2 | NA | many | TRBJ2-2
CASSLGLAGEGEQYF | TGTGCCAGCAGCTTAGGTCTAGCGGGAGAAGGCGAGCAGTACTTC | TRBV7-9 | TRBD2 | NA | TRBJ2-7
CASIAPGPPSEAFF | TGTGCCAGTATCGCCCCCGGGCCCCCTTCTGAAGCTTTCTTT | TRBV19 | NA | NA | TRBJ1-1
CASSWGTAYEQYF | TGTGCCAGCAGTTGGGGGACAGCCTACGAGCAGTACTTC | TRBV6-5 | TRBD1 | NA | TRBJ2-7
CASQQRENTEAFF | TGTGCCAGCCAACAGAGGGAGAACACTGAAGCTTTCTTT | TRBV25-1 | NA | NA | TRBJ1-1
CSARLQYTGTGDQPQHF | TGCAGTGCTAGACTTCAATACACCGGGACAGGAGATCAGCCCCAGCATTTT | TRBV20-1 | TRBD1 | NA | TRBJ1-5
CASSLQGLGQPQHF | TGTGCCAGCAGTTTGCAGGGTCTAGGGCAGCCCCAGCATTTT | TRBV27 | NA | many | TRBJ1-5
CASSASGLADTGELFF | TGTGCCAGCAGCGCGTCGGGACTAGCGGACACCGGGGAGCTGTTTTTT | TRBV7-9 | TRBD2 | once | TRBJ2-2
CAWSFGQGNSPLHF | TGTGCCTGGAGTTTTGGGCAGGGAAATTCACCCCTCCACTTT | TRBV30 | NA | NA | TRBJ1-6
CASSLVDRSNQPQHF | TGTGCCAGCAGCTTAGTAGACCGATCAAATCAGCCCCAGCATTTT | TRBV7-2 | NA | NA | TRBJ1-5
CASSLTGEGREQYF | TGTGCCAGCAGCCTCACCGGAGAGGGTCGGGAGCAGTACTTC | TRBV2 | NA | NA | TRBJ2-7
CASSPRDRRGSPLHF | TGTGCCAGCAGCCCCCGGGACCGCAGGGGTTCACCCCTCCACTTT | TRBV3-2 | NA | many | TRBJ1-6
CASRLADSYNEQFF | TGTGCCAGCAGACTAGCGGACTCCTACAATGAGCAGTTCTTC | TRBV6-2/TRBV6-3 | TRBD2 | many | TRBJ2-1
CASRVPGQGYTF | TGTGCCAGCAGGGTTCCAGGGCAAGGCTACACCTTC | TRBV6-5 | NA | once | TRBJ1-2
CSARGLNTGELFF | TGCAGTGCTAGAGGACTGAACACCGGGGAGCTGTTTTTT | TRBV20-1 | NA | many | TRBJ2-2
CASSVHAYSAGKLFF | TGTGCCAGCAGCGTACACGCCTATAGCGCGGGGAAACTGTTTTTT | TRBV27 | NA | many | TRBJ1-4
CASDRGRGDQETQYF | TGTGCCAGCGACAGGGGGCGAGGGGATCAAGAGACCCAGTACTTC | TRBV6-1 | TRBD1 | many | TRBJ2-5
CASSLAVVAGTGELFF | TGTGCCAGCAGCTTAGCGGTAGTGGCGGGGACCGGGGAGCTGTTTTTT | TRBV11-2 | NA | NA | TRBJ2-2
CASTSRPSGGGGIQYF | TGTGCCAGTACCTCTCGACCCAGCGGGGGGGGTGGCATTCAGTACTTC | TRBV19 | TRBD2 | many | TRBJ2-4
CASSEGLNYGYTF | TGTGCCAGCAGTGAAGGCCTTAACTATGGCTACACCTTC | TRBV2 | NA | many | TRBJ1-2
CASSQPNRPQHF | TGCGCCAGCAGCCAACCCAATCGGCCCCAGCATTTT | TRBV4-1 | NA | NA | TRBJ1-5
CASSSVEGRGRSDTQYF | TGCGCCAGCAGCTCCGTTGAGGGCAGGGGTCGATCAGATACGCAGTATTTT | TRBV5-1 | NA | many | TRBJ2-3
CASRYRVEKLFF | TGTGCCAGCAGATACAGGGTCGAAAAACTGTTTTTT | TRBV12-3/TRBV12-4 | NA | many | TRBJ1-4
CASSERGQGPSRAKNIQYF | TGTGCCAGCAGTGAAAGGGGACAGGGGCCCTCCCGGGCCAAAAACATTCAGTACTTC | TRBV6-1 | TRBD1 | few | TRBJ2-4
CALDRGTEAFF | TGTGCCCTTGACAGGGGTACTGAAGCTTTCTTT | TRBV7-9 | TRBD1 | many | TRBJ1-1
CASSVGQFNEQYFGELFF | NA | TRBV9 | NA | NA | TRBJ2-2
CASSVGLAGTTGELFF | TGTGCCAGCAGCGTTGGTCTAGCGGGTACCACCGGGGAGCTGTTTTTT | TRBV9 | TRBD2 | many | TRBJ2-2
CSVRFGGLEQFF | TGCAGCGTCCGTTTTGGGGGGCTTGAGCAGTTCTTC | TRBV29-1 | NA | many | TRBJ2-1
CASSSYDGDTQYF | TGTGCCAGTAGTTCCTACGATGGAGATACGCAGTATTTT | TRBV6-1 | NA | many | TRBJ2-3
CASSFSTGELFF | TGTGCCAGCAGCTTCAGCACCGGGGAGCTGTTTTTT | TRBV11-2 | NA | many | TRBJ2-2
CSAIGETNQEQFF | TGCAGTGCCATTGGAGAGACAAATCAGGAGCAGTTCTTC | TRBV20-1 | NA | many | TRBJ2-1
CASGEGKDYEQYF | TGTGCCAGCGGTGAGGGCAAGGACTACGAGCAGTACTTC | TRBV6-4 | NA | NA | TRBJ2-7
CSARDYSGRANEQYF | TGCAGTGCTAGAGATTATAGCGGGAGGGCCAACGAGCAGTACTTC | TRBV20-1 | TRBD2 | NA | TRBJ2-7
CASSARQGAERKLFF | TGCGCCAGCAGCGCACGACAGGGGGCAGAGCGAAAACTGTTTTTT | TRBV5-1 | TRBD1 | many | TRBJ1-4
CASRPLAGAISTDTQYF | TGTGCCAGCAGGCCCCTAGCGGGAGCGATTAGCACAGATACGCAGTATTTT | TRBV6-5 | TRBD2 | few | TRBJ2-3